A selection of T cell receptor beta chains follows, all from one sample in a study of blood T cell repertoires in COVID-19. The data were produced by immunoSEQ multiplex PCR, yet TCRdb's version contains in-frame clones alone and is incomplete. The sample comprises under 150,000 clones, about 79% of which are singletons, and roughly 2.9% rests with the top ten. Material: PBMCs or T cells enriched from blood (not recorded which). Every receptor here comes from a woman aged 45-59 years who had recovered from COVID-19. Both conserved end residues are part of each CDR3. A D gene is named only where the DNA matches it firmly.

CASSLGVSLQGYTF,NA,TRBJ1-2,TRBV11-2
CASSEEGAQEGTEAFF,NA,TRBJ1-1,TRBV2
CASSEWRNPNTEAFF,NA,TRBJ1-1,TRBV2
CASRSGTSVREQFF,TRBD2,TRBJ2-1,TRBV6-5
CASSTATNEKLFF,NA,TRBJ1-4,TRBV5-4
CAISETGQGSNQPQHF,TRBD1,TRBJ1-5,TRBV10-3
CASSYSGASGQPQHF,NA,TRBJ1-5,TRBV6-5
CASSEGRLDTIYF,NA,TRBJ1-3,TRBV2
CASSIWGQGTYEQYF,TRBD1,TRBJ2-7,TRBV28
CASSQTKQGFYEQYF,TRBD1,TRBJ2-7,TRBV3-1/TRBV3-2
CASSSLAGGSGDTQYF,TRBD2,TRBJ2-3,TRBV7-3
CASSPGFLYGYTF,NA,TRBJ1-2,TRBV12-3/TRBV12-4
CASSFRTIYF,NA,TRBJ1-3,TRBV7-9
CASSVAWNTEAFF,NA,TRBJ1-1,TRBV9
CASSEPSSYEQYF,NA,TRBJ2-7,TRBV2
CASSPRLAGVRNEQFF,TRBD2,TRBJ2-1,TRBV11-1
CASSENPRGSEQYF,NA,TRBJ2-7,TRBV2
CASSRDTTYGYTF,NA,TRBJ1-2,TRBV18
CASRTTGEQFF,TRBD1,TRBJ2-1,TRBV3-1/TRBV3-2
CAWSGRQGGPYNSPLHF,TRBD1,TRBJ1-6,TRBV30
CASSDSSGANVLTF,NA,TRBJ2-6,TRBV14